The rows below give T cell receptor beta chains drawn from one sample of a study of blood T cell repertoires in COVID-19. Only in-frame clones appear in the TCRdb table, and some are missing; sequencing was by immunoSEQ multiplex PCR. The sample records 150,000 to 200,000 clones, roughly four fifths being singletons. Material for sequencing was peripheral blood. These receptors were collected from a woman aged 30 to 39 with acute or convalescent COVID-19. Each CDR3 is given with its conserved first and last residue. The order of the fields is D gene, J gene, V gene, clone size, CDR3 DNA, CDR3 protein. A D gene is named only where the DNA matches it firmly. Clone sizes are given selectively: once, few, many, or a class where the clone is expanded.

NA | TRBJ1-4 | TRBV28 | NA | TGTGCCAGCAGTTGGAGGGTAAAGCGAACTAATGAAAAACTGTTTTTT | CASSWRVKRTNEKLFF
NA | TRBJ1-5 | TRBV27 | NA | TGTGCCAGCATGAGTTGGGAGAAGGGCAATCAGCCCCAGCATTTT | CASMSWEKGNQPQHF
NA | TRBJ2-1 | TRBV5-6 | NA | TGTGCCAGCAGCCATCCACGCGGCTCCTACAATGAGCAGTTCTTC | CASSHPRGSYNEQFF
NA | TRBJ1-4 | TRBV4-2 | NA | TGTGCCAGCAGCCCGCTTGAAAGGGGCGATAATGAAAAACTGTTTTTT | CASSPLERGDNEKLFF
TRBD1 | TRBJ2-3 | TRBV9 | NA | TGTGCCAGCAGCGTAATCCCGAGGGGGCAAGATACGCAGTATTTT | CASSVIPRGQDTQYF
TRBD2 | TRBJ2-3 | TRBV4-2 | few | TGTGCCAGCAGCCAAGATAGTAGCGGGGTTACCACAGATACGCAGTATTTT | CASSQDSSGVTTDTQYF
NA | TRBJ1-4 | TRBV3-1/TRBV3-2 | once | TGTGCCAGCAGCCCATCCGGGGAAAAACTGTTTTTT | CASSPSGEKLFF
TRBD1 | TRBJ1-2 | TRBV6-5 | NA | TGTGCCAGCAGTCGCCGGGACAGAAACTATGGCTACACCTTC | CASSRRDRNYGYTF
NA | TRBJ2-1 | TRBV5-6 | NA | TGTGCCAGCAGCTTGGGTCGCAGCTCCTACAATGAGCAGTTCTTC | CASSLGRSSYNEQFF
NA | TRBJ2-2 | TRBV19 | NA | TGTGCCAGTAGTATAGATCGTACCGGGGAGCTGTTTTTT | CASSIDRTGELFF
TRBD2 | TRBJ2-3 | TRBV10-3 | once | TGTGCCATCAGTGAGCGGGGGAGGGGCACAGATACGCAGTATTTT | CAISERGRGTDTQYF
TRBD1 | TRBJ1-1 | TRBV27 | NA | TGTGCCAGCAGTGAACAGGGGGCTAACACTGAAGCTTTCTTT | CASSEQGANTEAFF
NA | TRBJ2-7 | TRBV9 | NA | TGTGCCAGCAGCGTAGGCGGGGACTCCTACGAGCAGTACTTC | CASSVGGDSYEQYF
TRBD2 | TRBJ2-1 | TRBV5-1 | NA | TGCGCCAGCAGCTTGAGGACTAGCGGGAGTTGGAATGAGCAGTTCTTC | CASSLRTSGSWNEQFF
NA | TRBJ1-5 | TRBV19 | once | TGTGCCAGTAGTATAGCATCGGGGTCGAGGCAGCCCCAGCATTTT | CASSIASGSRQPQHF
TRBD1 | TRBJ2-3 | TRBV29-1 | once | TGCAGCGGTGGGAGACAGGGGGTCACAGATACGCAGTATTTT | CSGGRQGVTDTQYF
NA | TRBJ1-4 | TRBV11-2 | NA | TGTGCCAGCAGCTTAGCAGCGGTCGAAAAACTGTTTTTT | CASSLAAVEKLFF
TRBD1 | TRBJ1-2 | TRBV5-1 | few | TGCGCCAGCAGCTCGGACAGGGGGCTGGTTGGCTACACCTTC | CASSSDRGLVGYTF
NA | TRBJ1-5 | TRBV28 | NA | TGTGCCAGCAGCATATTTACTCGAGGATGGCCCCAGCATTTT | CASSIFTRGWPQHF